This TCR beta chain came from a study of OX40 agonist ivuxolimab in advanced cancers. Profiling relied on immunoSEQ multiplex PCR, and the TCRdb table lists in-frame clones only, not all of them. The profile shows approximately 60,000 clones, around 87% of them singletons. The CDR3 sequence is 14 residues long. CDR1 and CDR2 (germline): MNHEY, SMNVEV (reference sequence). Deletions cut 6 bases from V and 2 bases from J, with 14 bases between. The chain has TRBV27 and TRBJ2-7, with D unclear. The specimen was CD4+ or CD8+ T cells sorted from blood, collected in a trial of the OX40 agonist ivuxolimab. This clonotype originated in an adult with an advanced solid tumor such as melanoma, head and neck, liver or kidney cancer. The CDR3 sequence is CASSPRGSPYEQYF. CDR3 DNA sequence: TGTGCCAGCAGCCCCCGTGGCAGCCCCTACGAGCAGTACTTC.